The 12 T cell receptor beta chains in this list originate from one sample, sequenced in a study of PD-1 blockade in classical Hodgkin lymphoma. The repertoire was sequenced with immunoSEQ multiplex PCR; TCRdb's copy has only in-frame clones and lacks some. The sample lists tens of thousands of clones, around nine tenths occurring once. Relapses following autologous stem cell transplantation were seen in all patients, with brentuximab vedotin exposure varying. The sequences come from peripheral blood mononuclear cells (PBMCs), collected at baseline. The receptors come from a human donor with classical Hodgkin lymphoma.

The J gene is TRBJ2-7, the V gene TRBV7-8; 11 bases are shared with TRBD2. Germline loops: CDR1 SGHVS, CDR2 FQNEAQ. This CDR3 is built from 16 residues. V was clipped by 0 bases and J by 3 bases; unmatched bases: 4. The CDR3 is CASSLATLAGVYEQYF. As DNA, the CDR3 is TGTGCCAGCAGCTTAGCGACACTAGCGGGAGTCTACGAGCAGTACTTC.

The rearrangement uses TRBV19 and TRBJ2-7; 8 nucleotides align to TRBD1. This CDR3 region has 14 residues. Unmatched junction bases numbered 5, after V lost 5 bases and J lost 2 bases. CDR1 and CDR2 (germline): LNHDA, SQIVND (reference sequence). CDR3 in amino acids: CASSLDRATYEQYF. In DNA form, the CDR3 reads TGTGCCAGTAGTTTGGACAGGGCTACCTACGAGCAGTACTTC.

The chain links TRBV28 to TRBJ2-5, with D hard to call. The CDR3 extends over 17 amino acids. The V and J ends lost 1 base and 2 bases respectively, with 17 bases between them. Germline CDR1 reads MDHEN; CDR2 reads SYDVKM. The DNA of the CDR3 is TGTGCCAGCAGTTTATTCCTCCCGACCGATCGGCAAGAGACCCAGTACTTC. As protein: CASSLFLPTDRQETQYF.

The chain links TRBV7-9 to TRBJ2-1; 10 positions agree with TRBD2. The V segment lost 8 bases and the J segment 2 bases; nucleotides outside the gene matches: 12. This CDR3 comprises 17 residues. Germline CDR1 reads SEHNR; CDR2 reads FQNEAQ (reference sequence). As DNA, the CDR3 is TGTGCCAGCGAAATAGGCACTAGCGGGATAACCTACAATGAGCAGTTCTTC. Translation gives CASEIGTSGITYNEQFF.

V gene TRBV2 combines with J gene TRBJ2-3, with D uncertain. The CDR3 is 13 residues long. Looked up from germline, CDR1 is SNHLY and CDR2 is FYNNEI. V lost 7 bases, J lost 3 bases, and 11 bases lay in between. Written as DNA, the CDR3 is TGTGCCAGCAATTCGGCGGCGACAGATACGCAGTATTTT. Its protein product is CASNSAATDTQYF.

The CDR3 DNA reads as TGCGCCAGCAGTGAGTCTCTAGCGGGACGCAGCGAGCAGTACTTC. Translated: CASSESLAGRSEQYF. The chain is built from TRBV10-1 and TRBJ2-7; the match to TRBD2 covers 9 bases. The CDR3 sequence is 15 residues long. V lost 0 bases, J lost 6 bases, and 6 bases stayed unmatched. CDR1 is WNHNN, CDR2 SYGVQD, per germline (reference sequence).

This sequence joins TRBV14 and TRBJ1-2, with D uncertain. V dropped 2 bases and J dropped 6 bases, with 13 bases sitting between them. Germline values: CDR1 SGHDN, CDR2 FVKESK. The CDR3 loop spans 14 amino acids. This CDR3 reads CASSQLRATDGYTF. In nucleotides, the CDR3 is TGTGCCAGCAGCCAATTGAGGGCGACGGATGGCTACACCTTC. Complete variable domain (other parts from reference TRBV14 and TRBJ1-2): EAGVTQFPSHSVIEKGQTVTLRCDPISGHDNLYWYRRVMGKEIKFLLHFVKESKQDESGMPNNRFLAERTGGTYSTLKVQPAELEDSGVYFCASSQLRATDGYTFGSGTRLTVV.

The CDR3 sequence: CASSHTDTQYF. DNA of the CDR3: TGTGCCAGCAGCCATACAGATACGCAGTATTTT. V gene TRBV14 combines with J gene TRBJ2-3; D unclear. Germline loops: CDR1 SGHDN, CDR2 FVKESK. V was shortened by 3 bases and J by 3 bases, with 1 base between the two germline ends. The CDR3 is made up of 11 amino acids.

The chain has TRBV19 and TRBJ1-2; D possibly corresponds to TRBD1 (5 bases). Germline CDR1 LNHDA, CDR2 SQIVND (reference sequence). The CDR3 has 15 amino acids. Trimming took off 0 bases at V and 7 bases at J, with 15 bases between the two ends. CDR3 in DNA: TGTGCCAGTAGTATAGATCTTCCGGGACGTAGTGGCTACACCTTC. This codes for CASSIDLPGRSGYTF.

The DNA for the CDR3 is TGTGCCAGCAGTTTATCTGGGGGGCTGGGCACTGAAGCTTTCTTT. This gives the protein CASSLSGGLGTEAFF. The J gene is TRBJ1-1, the V gene TRBV27, with D perhaps matching TRBD1 (6 bases). The ends were cut back, 0 bases at V and 4 bases at J, with 12 bases in the middle. CDR3 length: 15 amino acids. Germline CDR1 reads MNHEY; CDR2 reads SMNVEV (reference sequence).

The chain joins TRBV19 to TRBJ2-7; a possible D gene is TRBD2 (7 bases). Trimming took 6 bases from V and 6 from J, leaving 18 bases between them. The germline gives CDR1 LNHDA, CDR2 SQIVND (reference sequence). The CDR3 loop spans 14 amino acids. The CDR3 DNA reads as TGTGCCAGTAGCGCCGGGACAACGGGAGGCGAGCAGTACTTC. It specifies CASSAGTTGGEQYF.

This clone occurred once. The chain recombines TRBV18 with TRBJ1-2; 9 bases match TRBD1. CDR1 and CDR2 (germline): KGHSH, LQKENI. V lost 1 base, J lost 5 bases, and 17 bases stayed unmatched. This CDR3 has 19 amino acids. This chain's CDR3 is CASSPLTTGGYLRGYGYTF. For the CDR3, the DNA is TGTGCCAGCTCACCACTTACGACAGGGGGTTATTTGAGAGGGTATGGCTACACCTTC.